This T cell receptor (beta chain) is from a study of shared clonotypes between healthy human individuals. Produced via immunoSEQ multiplex PCR; TCRdb's table is partial and in-frame only. The profile shows roughly 530,000 clones, 90% to 97% of them singletons. This CDR3 spans 15 amino acids. V was pared by 4 bases and J by 2 bases, with 2 bases of the junction left unmatched. Germline lookup yields CDR1 SGHRS and CDR2 YFSETQ. Sequencing input: naive CD4+ T cells sorted from blood. Subset: CD45RA+ positively selected. The chain recombines TRBV5-1 with TRBJ2-6; 8 nucleotides match TRBD1. This clonotype originated in a woman aged 25 to 39 in good health. The CDR3 is CASSATGAGANVLTF. Written as DNA, the CDR3 is TGCGCCAGCAGCGCGACAGGGGCTGGGGCCAACGTCCTGACTTTC.